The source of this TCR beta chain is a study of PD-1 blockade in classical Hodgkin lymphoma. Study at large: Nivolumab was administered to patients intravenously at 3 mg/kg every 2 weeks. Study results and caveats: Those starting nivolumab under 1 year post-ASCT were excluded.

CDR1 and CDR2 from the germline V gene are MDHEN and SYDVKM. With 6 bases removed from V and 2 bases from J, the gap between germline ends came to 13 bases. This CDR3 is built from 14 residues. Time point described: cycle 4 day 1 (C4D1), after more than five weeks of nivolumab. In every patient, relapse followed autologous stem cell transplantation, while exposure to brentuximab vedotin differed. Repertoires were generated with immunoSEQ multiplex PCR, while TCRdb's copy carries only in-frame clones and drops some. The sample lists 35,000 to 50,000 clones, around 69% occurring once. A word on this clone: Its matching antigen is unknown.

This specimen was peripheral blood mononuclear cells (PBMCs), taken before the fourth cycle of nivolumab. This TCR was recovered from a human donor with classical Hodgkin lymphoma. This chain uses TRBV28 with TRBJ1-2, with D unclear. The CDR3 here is CASSPFGANYGYTF. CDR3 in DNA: TGTGCCAGCAGCCCCTTTGGAGCAAACTATGGCTACACCTTC.